Following are 12 T cell receptor beta chains from one sample sequenced in a study of cytomegalovirus exposure and HLA in healthy donors. The primer mix had 60 Vbeta and 13 Jbeta primers. Sequencing used immunoSEQ multiplex PCR; TCRdb keeps in-frame clones, though not all of them. The sample holds roughly 93,000 clones, about 74% seen once. Sequenced: PBMCs. The source is a man in his forties or fifties in good health and CMV-seronegative.

The chain is built from TRBV6-4 and TRBJ1-1; D remains ambiguous. Germline assignment: CDR1 MRHNA and CDR2 SNTAGT. V was cut by 3 bases and J by 3 bases, with 8 bases left in between. The CDR3 runs to 13 residues. CDR3 region: CASSEWGDTEAFF. CDR3 coding DNA: TGTGCCAGCAGTGAATGGGGAGACACTGAAGCTTTCTTT.

This clone appeared once. The J gene is TRBJ2-7, the V gene TRBV5-1, with TRBD1 matching 12 bases. The V gene end was trimmed by 0 bases and the J gene end by 6 bases; junction bases not matched to a gene: 4. CDR1 and CDR2 from the germline V gene are SGHRS and YFSETQ. This CDR3 comprises 15 residues. DNA of the CDR3: TGCGCCAGCAGCTTGGGAGGGACAGGGGGCAGCGAGCAGTACTTC. This sequence encodes CASSLGGTGGSEQYF.

The chain has TRBV4-2 and TRBJ1-4; 7 nucleotides match TRBD1. Germline loops: CDR1 LGHNA, CDR2 YNFKEQ. The CDR3 is made up of 13 amino acids. V was clipped by 4 bases and J by 8 bases; unmatched bases: 4. CDR3 protein: CASSRSTGEKLFF. In nucleotides, the CDR3 is TGTGCCAGCAGCCGGTCGACAGGGGAAAAACTGTTTTTT.

The V call is TRBV4-3, the J call TRBJ1-1; possibly TRBD1 for D (5 bases). Trimming shortened V by 4 bases and J by 2 bases, and 11 bases separated the two germline ends. Germline CDR1 LGHNA, CDR2 YSLEER. The CDR3 has 14 amino acids. The CDR3 reads CASSLGGENTEAFF. CDR3 DNA sequence: TGCGCCAGCAGCCTGGGAGGGGAAAACACTGAAGCTTTCTTT.

This clone was seen more than once but under ten times. The chain carries TRBV9 and TRBJ1-2, with 8 bases matching TRBD1. The CDR3 is 16 amino acids. Germline V gene lookup returns CDR1 SGDLS and CDR2 YYNGEE. V dropped 4 bases and J dropped 0; count of bases not matched to a gene: 8. The CDR3 DNA sequence: TGTGCCAGCAGCATAGGGACAGGCTCCGCTAACTATGGCTACACCTTC. This codes for CASSIGTGSANYGYTF.

This chain joins TRBV6-5 and TRBJ2-7, with a tentative D call TRBD1 (6 bases). This CDR3 contains 12 residues. V dropped 10 bases and J dropped 6 bases, with 16 bases sitting between them. Germline V CDR1 and CDR2: MNHEY, SVGAGI. In DNA, the CDR3 is TGTGCCACCATACAGGGTGTTGGCGAGCAGTACTTC. This sequence encodes CATIQGVGEQYF.

The V call is TRBV5-1, the J call TRBJ2-5, with 7 bases identical to TRBD2. The V gene's germline CDR1 is SGHRS and CDR2 YFSETQ. With 2 bases clipped from V and 5 bases from J, the junction kept 3 bases outside the gene matches. The length of the CDR3 is 13 residues. In DNA form, the CDR3 reads TGCGCCAGCAGCTTCGGGGGAGGGGAGACCCAGTACTTC. This codes for CASSFGGGETQYF.

The V and J genes are TRBV6-5 and TRBJ2-1; 9 positions match TRBD1. The CDR3 runs 14 residues. Germline V gene lookup returns CDR1 MNHEY and CDR2 SVGAGI. V shed 8 bases and J 5 bases; nucleotides not matched to a gene: 7. Here the CDR3 DNA reads TGTGCCAGCGGGCCGGGACAGGGAGACAATGAGCAGTTCTTC. Translation: CASGPGQGDNEQFF.

The chain uses TRBV30 and TRBJ1-1, with a weak D call TRBD1 (5 bases). Germline CDR1 reads GTSNPN; CDR2 reads SVGIG (reference sequence). The CDR3 runs 12 residues. Between the trimmed V and J ends, which lost 3 bases and 2 bases, there was a span of 7 bases. For the CDR3, the DNA is TGTGCCTGGAGGGGGGGAAACACTGAAGCTTTCTTT. Translating it yields CAWRGGNTEAFF.

This clone has a handful of counts. This chain links TRBV11-2 with TRBJ2-3; 8 nucleotides line up with TRBD2. The junction had 7 bases not matched to a gene; V was cut back by 4 bases and J by 1 base. The CDR3 is 16 amino acids. Germline V lookup: CDR1 SGHAT, CDR2 FQNNGV. Written as DNA, the CDR3 is TGTGCCAGCAGCTCGGCGCGGGGGGTGGGCACAGATACGCAGTATTTT. It specifies CASSSARGVGTDTQYF.

V and J are TRBV10-3 and TRBJ1-2; possible D gene TRBD1, 6 bases. Germline V CDR1 and CDR2: ENHRY, SYGVKD. This CDR3 region has 18 residues. V was cut by 7 bases and J by 0 bases, with 24 bases left in between. The CDR3 coding sequence is TGTGCCATCAATTTTCGCATTTGGACAGCAGAGACTAACTATGGCTACACCTTC. As protein: CAINFRIWTAETNYGYTF.

The chain recombines TRBV19 with TRBJ2-1; D may be TRBD2 (7 bases). The CDR3 spans 11 residues. The germline V and J ends were trimmed by 10 bases and 8 bases, with 12 bases remaining between them. CDR1 and CDR2 from the germline V gene are LNHDA and SQIVND (reference sequence). The CDR3 loop reads CATGGGDEQFF. As DNA, the CDR3 is TGTGCCACCGGCGGGGGCGATGAGCAGTTCTTC.